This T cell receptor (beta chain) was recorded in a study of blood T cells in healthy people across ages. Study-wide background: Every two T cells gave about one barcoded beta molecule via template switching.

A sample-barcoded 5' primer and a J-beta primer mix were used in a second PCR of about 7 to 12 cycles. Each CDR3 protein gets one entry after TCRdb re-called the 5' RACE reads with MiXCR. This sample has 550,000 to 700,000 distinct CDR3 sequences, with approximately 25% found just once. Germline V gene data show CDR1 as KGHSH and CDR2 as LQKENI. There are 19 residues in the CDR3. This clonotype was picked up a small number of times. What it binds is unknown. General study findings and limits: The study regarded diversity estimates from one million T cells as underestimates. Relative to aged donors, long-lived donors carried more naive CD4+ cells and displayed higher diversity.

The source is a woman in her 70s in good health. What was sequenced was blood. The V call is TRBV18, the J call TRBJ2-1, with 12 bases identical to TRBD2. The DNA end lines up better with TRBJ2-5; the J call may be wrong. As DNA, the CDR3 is TGTGCCAGCTCACCAAAACTAGCGGGGGGCACCCACGCTCGAGAGACCCAGTACTTC. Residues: CASSPKLAGGTHARETQYF.